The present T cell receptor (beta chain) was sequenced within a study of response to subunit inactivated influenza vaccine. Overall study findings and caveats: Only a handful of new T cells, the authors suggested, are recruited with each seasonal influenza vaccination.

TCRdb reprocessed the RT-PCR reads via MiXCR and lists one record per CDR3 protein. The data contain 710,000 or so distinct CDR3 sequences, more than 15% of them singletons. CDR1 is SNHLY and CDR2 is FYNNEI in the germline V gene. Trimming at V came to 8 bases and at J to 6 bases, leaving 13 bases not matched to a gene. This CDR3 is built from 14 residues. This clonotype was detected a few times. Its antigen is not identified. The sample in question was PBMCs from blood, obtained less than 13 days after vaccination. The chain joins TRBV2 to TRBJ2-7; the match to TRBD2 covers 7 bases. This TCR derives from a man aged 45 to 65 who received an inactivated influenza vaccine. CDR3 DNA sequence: TGTGCCAGCGAACCCCACCTGGGGAGGGGCGAGCAGTACTTC. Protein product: CASEPHLGRGEQYF. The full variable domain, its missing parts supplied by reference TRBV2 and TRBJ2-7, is EPEVTQTPSHQVTQMGQEVILRCVPISNHLYFYWYRQILGQKVEFLVSFYNNEISEKSEIFDDQFSVERPDGSNFTLKIRSTKLEDSAMYFCASEPHLGRGEQYFGPGTRLTVT.